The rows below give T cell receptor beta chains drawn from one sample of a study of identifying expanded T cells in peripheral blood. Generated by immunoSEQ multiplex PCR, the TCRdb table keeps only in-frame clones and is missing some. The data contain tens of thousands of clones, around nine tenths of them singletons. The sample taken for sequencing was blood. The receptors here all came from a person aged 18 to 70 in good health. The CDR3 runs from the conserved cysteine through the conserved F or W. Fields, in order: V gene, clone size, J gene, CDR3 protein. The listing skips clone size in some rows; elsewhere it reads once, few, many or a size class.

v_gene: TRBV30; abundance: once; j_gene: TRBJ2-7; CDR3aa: CAWTTGGGANEQYF
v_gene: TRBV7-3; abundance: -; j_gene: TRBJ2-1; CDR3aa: CASSSGTSGFDEQFF
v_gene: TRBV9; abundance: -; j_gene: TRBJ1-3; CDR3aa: CASSDQSSGNTIYF
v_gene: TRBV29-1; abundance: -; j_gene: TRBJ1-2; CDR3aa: CSVYSGVDYGYTF
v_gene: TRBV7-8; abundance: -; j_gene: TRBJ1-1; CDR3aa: CASSFTGAREAFF
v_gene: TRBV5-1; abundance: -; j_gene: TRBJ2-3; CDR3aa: CASSLRDRTTDTQYF
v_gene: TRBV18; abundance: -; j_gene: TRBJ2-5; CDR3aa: CASSPPLGTQYF
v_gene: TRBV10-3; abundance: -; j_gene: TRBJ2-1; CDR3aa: CAISAFLQGNGNEQFF
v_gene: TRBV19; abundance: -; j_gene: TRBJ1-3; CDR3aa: CASSISDSGNTIYF
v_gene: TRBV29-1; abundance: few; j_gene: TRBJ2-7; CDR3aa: CSVAGTSGSSYEQYF
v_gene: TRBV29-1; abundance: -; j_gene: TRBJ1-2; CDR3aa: CSAGTGNYGYTF
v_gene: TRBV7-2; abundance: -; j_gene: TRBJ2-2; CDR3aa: CASSLSGGFNTGELFF
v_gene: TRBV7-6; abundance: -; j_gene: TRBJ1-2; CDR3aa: CASSSLGGRGYTF
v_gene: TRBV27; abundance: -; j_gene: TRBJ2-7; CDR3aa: CASSPGYEQYF
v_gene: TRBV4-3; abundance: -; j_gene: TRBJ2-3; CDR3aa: CASSQDRPASGDTQYF
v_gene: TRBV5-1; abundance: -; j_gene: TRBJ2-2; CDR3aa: CASSFDSGELFF
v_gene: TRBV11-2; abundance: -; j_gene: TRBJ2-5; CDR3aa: CASSENPGQPQETQYF
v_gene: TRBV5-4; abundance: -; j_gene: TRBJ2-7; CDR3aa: CASSAGTGAYEQYF
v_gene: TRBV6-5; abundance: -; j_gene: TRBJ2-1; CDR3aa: CASSYSTGTAYQFF
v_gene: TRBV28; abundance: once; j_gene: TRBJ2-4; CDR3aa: CASSSRTAGEGDIQYF
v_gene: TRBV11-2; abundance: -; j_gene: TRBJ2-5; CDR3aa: CASRISGGGRETQYF
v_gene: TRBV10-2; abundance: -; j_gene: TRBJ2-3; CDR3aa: CASSEAGTSTHTQYF
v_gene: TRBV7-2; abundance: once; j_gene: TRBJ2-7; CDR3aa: CASSLRQGGEQYF
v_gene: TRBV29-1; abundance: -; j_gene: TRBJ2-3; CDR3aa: CSASGGPTDTQYF
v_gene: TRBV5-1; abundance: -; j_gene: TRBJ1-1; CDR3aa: CASSLTGLRGTEAFF
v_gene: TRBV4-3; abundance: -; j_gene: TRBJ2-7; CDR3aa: CASSQDTGTNSLEQYF
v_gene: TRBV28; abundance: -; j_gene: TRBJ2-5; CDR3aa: CASSRPGHSGETQYF
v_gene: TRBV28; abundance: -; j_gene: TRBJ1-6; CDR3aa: CASSLSPSGSNSPLHF
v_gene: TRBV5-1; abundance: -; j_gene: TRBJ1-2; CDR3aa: CASRGSGQGAPGYTF
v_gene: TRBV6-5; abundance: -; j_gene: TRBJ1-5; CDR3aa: CATGRGAALGQPQHF
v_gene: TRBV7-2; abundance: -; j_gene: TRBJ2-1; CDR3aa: CASSMAGPYNEQFF
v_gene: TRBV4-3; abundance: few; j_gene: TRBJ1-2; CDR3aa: CASSQSPGQGSFYGYTF
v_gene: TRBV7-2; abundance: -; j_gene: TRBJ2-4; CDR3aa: CASSLVLGGKNIQYF
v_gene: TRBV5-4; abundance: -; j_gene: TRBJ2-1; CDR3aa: CASSLKGTRNPTSSYNEQFF
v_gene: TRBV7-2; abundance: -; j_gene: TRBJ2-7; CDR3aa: CASSLRGLQWYEQYF
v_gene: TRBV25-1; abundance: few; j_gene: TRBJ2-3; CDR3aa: CASSPTGAVTDTQYF
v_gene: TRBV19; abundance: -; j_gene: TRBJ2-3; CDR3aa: CASSPYGLSTDTQYF
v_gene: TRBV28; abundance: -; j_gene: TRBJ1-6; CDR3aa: CASSFRGSPLHF
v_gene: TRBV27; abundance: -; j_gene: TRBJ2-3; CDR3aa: CASSFSGAGDTQYF
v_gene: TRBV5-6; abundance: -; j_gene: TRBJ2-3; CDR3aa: CASIGQGLTDTQYF